The rows below give T cell receptor beta chains drawn from one sample of a study of siplizumab effects on memory and regulatory T cells. Assay: immunoSEQ multiplex PCR; the TCRdb copy retains only in-frame clones and omits some. The sample includes roughly 120,000 clones, roughly 94% seen only once; the top ten take around 1.5%. Sequenced material: non-Treg CD4+ T cells sorted from blood. The receptors come from a human donor in good health. Each CDR3 is given with its conserved first and last residue. D genes are given only for firm matches.

j_call	v_call	d_call	cdr3_aa
TRBJ2-3	TRBV11-2	TRBD2	CASSLNSGGADTQYF
TRBJ1-2	TRBV6-1	-	CASTIQDGINYGYTF
TRBJ2-2	TRBV5-1	-	CATRQVPLMGGELFF
TRBJ1-2	TRBV5-1	TRBD1	CASSPRDSGYTF
TRBJ2-7	TRBV7-2	-	CASSLVGVGSYEQYF
TRBJ2-1	TRBV25-1	TRBD2	CASRASGGSYNEQFF
TRBJ1-2	TRBV19	-	CASSIIGDNYGYTF
TRBJ1-5	TRBV5-4	-	CASPELGQPQHF
TRBJ1-1	TRBV6-6	-	CASRSDGNTEAFF
TRBJ2-3	TRBV10-3	TRBD2	CAIGTSGGFDTQYF
TRBJ2-3	TRBV25-1	-	CASTTTFGTQYF
TRBJ1-5	TRBV19	-	CASSMDLLQPQHF
TRBJ2-4	TRBV5-1	-	CASSLGQNQNIQYF
TRBJ2-2	TRBV9	TRBD2	CASSVAGGPTGELFF